This T cell receptor (beta chain) was identified during a study of cytomegalovirus exposure and HLA in healthy donors. PCR primers comprised 60 Vbeta and 13 Jbeta primers. This table comes from immunoSEQ multiplex PCR, and its TCRdb copy is limited to in-frame clones, with some not included. Here the sample spans about 110,000 clones, around 74% being singletons. The sequence was collected from a man between 35 and 55 years old in good health and CMV-seronegative. The sequenced sample consisted of PBMCs.

In DNA, the CDR3 is TGTGCCATCAGTCCCACAGGGGGCAACGGTCAGCCCCAGCATTTT. Protein product: CAISPTGGNGQPQHF. This rearrangement joins TRBV10-3 to TRBJ1-5; 9 bases agree with TRBD1. The CDR3 has 15 residues. J was trimmed by 6 bases and V by 5 bases; bases with no gene match: 8. Germline CDR1 ENHRY, CDR2 SYGVKD.